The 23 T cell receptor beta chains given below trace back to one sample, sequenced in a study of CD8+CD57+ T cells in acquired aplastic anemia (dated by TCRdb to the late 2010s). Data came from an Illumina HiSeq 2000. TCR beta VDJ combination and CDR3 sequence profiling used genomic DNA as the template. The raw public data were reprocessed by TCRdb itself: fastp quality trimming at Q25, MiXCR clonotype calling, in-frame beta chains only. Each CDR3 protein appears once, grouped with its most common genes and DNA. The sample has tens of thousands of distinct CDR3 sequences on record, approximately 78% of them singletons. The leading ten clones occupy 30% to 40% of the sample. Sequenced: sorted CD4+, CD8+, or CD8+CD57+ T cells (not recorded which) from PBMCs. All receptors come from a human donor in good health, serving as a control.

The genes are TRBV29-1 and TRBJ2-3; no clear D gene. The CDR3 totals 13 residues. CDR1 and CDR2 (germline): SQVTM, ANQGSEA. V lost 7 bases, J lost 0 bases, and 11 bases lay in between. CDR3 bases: TGCAGCGCTAGTGGCGGTAGCACAGATACGCAGTATTTT. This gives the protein CSASGGSTDTQYF.

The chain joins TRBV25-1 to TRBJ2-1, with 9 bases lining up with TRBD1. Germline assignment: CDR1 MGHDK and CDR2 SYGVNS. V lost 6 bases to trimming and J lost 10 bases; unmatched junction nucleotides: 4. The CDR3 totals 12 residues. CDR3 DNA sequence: TGTGCCAGCAGGGGACAGGGAAACGAGCAGTTCTTC. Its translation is CASRGQGNEQFF.

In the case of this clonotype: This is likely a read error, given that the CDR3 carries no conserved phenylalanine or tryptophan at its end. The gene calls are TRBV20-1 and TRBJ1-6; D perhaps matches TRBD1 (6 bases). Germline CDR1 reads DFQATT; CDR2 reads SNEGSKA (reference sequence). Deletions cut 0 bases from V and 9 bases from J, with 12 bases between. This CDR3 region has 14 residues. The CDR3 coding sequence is TGCAGTGCTAGAGAAACAGGGAAGAGTTCACCCCTCCACCTT. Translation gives CSARETGKSSPLHL.

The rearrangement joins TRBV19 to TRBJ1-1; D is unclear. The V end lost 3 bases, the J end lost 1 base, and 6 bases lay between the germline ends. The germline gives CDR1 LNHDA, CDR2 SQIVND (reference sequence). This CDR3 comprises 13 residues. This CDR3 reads CASSIDGNTEAFF. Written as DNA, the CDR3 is TGTGCCAGTAGTATCGACGGGAACACTGAAGCTTTCTTT.

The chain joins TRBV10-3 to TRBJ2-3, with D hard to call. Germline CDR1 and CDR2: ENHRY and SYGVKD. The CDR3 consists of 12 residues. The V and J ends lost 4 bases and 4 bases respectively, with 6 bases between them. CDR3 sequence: CAISVRSDTQYF. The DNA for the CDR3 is TGTGCCATCAGTGTCCGCTCAGATACGCAGTATTTT.

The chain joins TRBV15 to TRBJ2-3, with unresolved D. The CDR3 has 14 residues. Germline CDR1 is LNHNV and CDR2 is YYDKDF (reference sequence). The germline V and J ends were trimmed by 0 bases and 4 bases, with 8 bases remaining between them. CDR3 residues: CATSRDQLADTQYF. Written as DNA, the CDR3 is TGTGCCACCAGCAGAGATCAGTTAGCAGATACGCAGTATTTT. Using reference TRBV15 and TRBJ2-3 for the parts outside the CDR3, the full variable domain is DAMVIQNPRYQVTQFGKPVTLSCSQTLNHNVMYWYQQKSSQAPKLLFHYYDKDFNNEADTPDNFQSRRPNTSFCFLDIRSPGLGDTAMYLCATSRDQLADTQYFGPGTRLTVL.

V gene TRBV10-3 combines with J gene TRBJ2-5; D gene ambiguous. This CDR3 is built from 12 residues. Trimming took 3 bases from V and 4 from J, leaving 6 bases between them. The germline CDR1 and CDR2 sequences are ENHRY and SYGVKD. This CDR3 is CAISDRSETQYF. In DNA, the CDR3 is TGTGCCATCAGTGACCGGTCAGAGACCCAGTACTTC.

In DNA form, the CDR3 reads TGTGCCAGCAGCTCGGGAGGGGGCCTCAGCACAGATACGCAGTATTTT. This sequence encodes CASSSGGGLSTDTQYF. V usage is TRBV11-2 and J usage is TRBJ2-3, with D possibly matching TRBD2 (8 bases). CDR3 size: 16 residues. CDR1 is SGHAT, CDR2 FQNNGV, per germline. V dropped 4 bases and J dropped 0 bases, with 14 bases sitting between them.

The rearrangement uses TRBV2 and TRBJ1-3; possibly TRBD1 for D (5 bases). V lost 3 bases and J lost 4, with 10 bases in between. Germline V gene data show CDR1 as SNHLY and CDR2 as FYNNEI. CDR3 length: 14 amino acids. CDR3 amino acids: CASSDRGPGNTIYF. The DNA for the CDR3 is TGTGCCAGCAGTGATAGGGGACCCGGAAACACCATATATTTT.

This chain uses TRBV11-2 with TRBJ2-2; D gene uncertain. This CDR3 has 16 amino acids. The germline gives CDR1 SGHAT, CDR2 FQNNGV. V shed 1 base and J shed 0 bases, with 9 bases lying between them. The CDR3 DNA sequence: TGTGCCAGCAGCTTAGGGATCAGCACGAACACCGGGGAGCTGTTTTTT. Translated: CASSLGISTNTGELFF.

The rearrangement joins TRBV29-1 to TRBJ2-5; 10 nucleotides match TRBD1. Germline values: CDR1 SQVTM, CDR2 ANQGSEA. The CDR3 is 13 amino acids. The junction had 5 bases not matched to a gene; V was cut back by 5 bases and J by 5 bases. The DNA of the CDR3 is TGCAGCGTTAGGACAGGGGGGTCGGAGACCCAGTACTTC. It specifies CSVRTGGSETQYF.

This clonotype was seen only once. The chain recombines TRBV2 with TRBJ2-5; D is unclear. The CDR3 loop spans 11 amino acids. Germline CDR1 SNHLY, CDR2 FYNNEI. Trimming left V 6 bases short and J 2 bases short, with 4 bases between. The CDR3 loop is CASREQETQYF. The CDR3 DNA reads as TGTGCCAGCAGGGAACAAGAGACCCAGTACTTC. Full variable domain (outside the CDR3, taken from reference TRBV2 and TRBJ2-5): EPEVTQTPSHQVTQMGQEVILRCVPISNHLYFYWYRQILGQKVEFLVSFYNNEISEKSEIFDDQFSVERPDGSNFTLKIRSTKLEDSAMYFCASREQETQYFGPGTRLLVL.

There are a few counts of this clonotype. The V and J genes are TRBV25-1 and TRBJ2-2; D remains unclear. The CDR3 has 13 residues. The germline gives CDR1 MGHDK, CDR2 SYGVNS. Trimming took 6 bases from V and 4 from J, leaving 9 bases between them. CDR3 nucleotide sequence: TGTGCCAGCAGAGAAAGAGGCACCGGGGAGCTGTTTTTT. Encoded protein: CASRERGTGELFF. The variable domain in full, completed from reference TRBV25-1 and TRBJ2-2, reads EADIYQTPRYLVIGTGKKITLECSQTMGHDKMYWYQQDPGMELHLIHYSYGVNSTEKGDLSSESTVSRIRTEHFPLTLESARPSHTSQYLCASRERGTGELFFGEGSRLTVL.

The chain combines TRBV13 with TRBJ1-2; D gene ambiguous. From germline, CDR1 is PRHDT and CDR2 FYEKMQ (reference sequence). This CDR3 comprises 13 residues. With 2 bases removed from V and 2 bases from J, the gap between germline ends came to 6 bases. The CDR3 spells CASSLRENYGYTF. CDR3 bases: TGTGCCAGCAGCTTACGGGAGAACTATGGCTACACCTTC.

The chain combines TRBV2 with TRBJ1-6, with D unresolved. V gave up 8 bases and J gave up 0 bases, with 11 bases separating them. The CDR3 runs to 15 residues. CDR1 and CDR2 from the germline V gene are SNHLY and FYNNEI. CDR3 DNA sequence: TGTGCCAGCGGGGTTACGGACTCCTATAATTCACCCCTCCACTTT. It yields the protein CASGVTDSYNSPLHF.

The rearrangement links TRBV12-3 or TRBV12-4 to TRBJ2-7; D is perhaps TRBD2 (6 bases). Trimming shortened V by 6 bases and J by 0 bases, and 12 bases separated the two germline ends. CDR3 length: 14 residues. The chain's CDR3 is CASSALATSYEQYF. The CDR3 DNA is TGTGCCAGCAGCGCACTAGCAACCTCCTACGAGCAGTACTTC.

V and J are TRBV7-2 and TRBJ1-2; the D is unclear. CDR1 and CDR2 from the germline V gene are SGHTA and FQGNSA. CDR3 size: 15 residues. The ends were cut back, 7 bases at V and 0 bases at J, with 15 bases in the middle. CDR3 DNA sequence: TGTGCCAGCATCCCTGGAGAGTGTCCTAACTATGGCTACACCTTC. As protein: CASIPGECPNYGYTF.

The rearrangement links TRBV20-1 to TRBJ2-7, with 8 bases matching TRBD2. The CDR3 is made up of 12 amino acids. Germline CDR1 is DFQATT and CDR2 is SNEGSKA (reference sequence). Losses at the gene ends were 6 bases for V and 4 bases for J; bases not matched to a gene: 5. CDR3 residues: CSAASGGYEQYF. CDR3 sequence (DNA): TGCAGTGCCGCCAGCGGGGGTTACGAGCAGTACTTC.

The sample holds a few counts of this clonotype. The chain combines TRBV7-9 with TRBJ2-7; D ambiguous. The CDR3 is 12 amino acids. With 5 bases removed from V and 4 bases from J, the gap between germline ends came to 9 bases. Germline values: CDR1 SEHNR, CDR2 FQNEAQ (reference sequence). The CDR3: CASSISSYEQYF. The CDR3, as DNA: TGTGCCAGCAGCATCTCCTCGTACGAGCAGTACTTC.

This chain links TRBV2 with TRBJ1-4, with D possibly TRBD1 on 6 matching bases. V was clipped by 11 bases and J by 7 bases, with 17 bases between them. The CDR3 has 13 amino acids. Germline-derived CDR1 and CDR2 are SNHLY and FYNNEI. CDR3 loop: CASGGGRTEKLFF. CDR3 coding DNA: TGTGCCTCGGGTGGGGGGCGCACTGAAAAACTGTTTTTT.

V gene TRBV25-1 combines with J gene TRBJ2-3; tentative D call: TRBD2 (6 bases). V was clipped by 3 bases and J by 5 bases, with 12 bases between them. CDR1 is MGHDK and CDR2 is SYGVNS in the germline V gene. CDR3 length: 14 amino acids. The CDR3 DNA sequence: TGTGCCAGCAGTGATCCCGGGACTGGAGATACGCAGTATTTT. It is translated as CASSDPGTGDTQYF.

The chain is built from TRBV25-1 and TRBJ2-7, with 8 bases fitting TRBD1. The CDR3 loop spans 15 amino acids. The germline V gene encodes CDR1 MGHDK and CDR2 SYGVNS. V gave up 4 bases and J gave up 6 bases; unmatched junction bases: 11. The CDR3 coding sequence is TGTGCCAGCAGTGCCAGAGATGGCAGGGGGCGCGAGCAGTACTTC. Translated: CASSARDGRGREQYF.

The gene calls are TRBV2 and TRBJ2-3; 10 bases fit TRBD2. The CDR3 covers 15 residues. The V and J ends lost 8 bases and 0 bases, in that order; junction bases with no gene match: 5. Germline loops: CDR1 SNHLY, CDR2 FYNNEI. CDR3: CASGGLAASTDTQYF. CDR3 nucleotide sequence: TGTGCCAGCGGCGGACTAGCGGCTAGCACAGATACGCAGTATTTT.